Below, one TCR beta chain is given with its context. This entry comes from a study of blood T cell repertoires in COVID-19. Study summary: There were acute and convalescent COVID-19 samples, and they came from the United States, Italy and Spain. The analysed material was cDNA or gDNA that came from T cells, B-cell-depleted T cells, or PBMCs.

Authors' data handling: Estimated nucleated cell counts came from reference gene primer amplification. TCRdb's table, derived via immunoSEQ multiplex PCR, lists solely in-frame clones and lacks some. That table gives V, J and clone size, and the DNA gave D and trimming. The data contain 95,000 to 110,000 clones, 85% to 95% of them singletons. This CDR3 has 17 amino acids. CDR1 is MDHEN, CDR2 SYDVKM, per germline. The V gene end was trimmed by 7 bases and the J gene end by 1 base; junction bases not matched to a gene: 9. Material: peripheral blood. The chain is built from TRBV28 and TRBJ2-1; 11 bases are shared with TRBD2. The receptor's source is a woman under 40 with acute or convalescent COVID-19. This chain's CDR3 is CASIQISGRASYNEQFF. CDR3 DNA sequence: TGTGCCAGCATCCAAATTAGCGGGAGGGCTTCCTACAATGAGCAGTTCTTC.